The 23 T cell receptor beta chains below were found in one sample sequenced in a study of T-cell memory formation after mild COVID-19 (dated by TCRdb to about 2021). Libraries came from 5' RACE. Sequenced on an Illumina NovaSeq 6000. Using fastp trimming at Q25 and MiXCR clonotype assembly, TCRdb reanalyzed the public sequencing data and kept in-frame beta chains. Each entry merges the rows of one CDR3 protein and shows their most common DNA and genes. Recorded for this sample are 450,000 to 650,000 distinct CDR3 sequences; about 20% of them occurred a single time. In total, the top ten clones hold 7.5% to 9.5% of the sample. Sequenced: PBMCs or a T cell subset sorted from them (not recorded which). All receptors come from an adult woman who had mild COVID-19 (a few samples of this study predate the infection). The sample titles of this study are shuffled in the database, so cell type and time point are left out; the donor was told from shared clones.

This chain uses TRBV12-3 or TRBV12-4 with TRBJ1-1; the D is unclear. The CDR3 extends over 12 amino acids. Trimming stripped 7 bases from V and 5 bases from J, with 11 bases between. CDR3 nucleotides: TGTGCCAGCACCTTAAGGGAGACTGAAGCTTTCTTT. Translating it yields CASTLRETEAFF.

The chain employs TRBV6-4 and TRBJ2-3; no definite D call. Germline V gives CDR1 MRHNA, CDR2 SNTAGT. The CDR3 has 13 residues. V was shortened by 2 bases and J by 3 bases, with 6 bases between the two germline ends. The CDR3 nucleotides read TGTGCCAGCAGTGACCGACCGACAGATACGCAGTATTTT. This encodes CASSDRPTDTQYF.

V usage is TRBV6-6 and J usage is TRBJ1-1, with a weak D call TRBD1 (6 bases). V lost 6 bases to trimming and J lost 1 base, with 9 bases between them. The CDR3 consists of 13 residues. Germline CDR1 MNHNY, CDR2 SVGAGI (reference sequence). CDR3 loop: CASRPGQNTEAFF. CDR3 nucleotide sequence: TGTGCCAGCAGGCCGGGACAGAACACTGAAGCTTTCTTT.

Turning to this clonotype: An end of the junction differs from the germline gene, which may be a read error. CDR3 in amino acids: CASSYSTSGSSEQYF. The CDR3 coding sequence is TGTGCCAGCAGTTACTCGACTAGCGGGTCCTCCGAGCAGTACTTC. V and J are TRBV6-5 and TRBJ2-7; TRBD2 matches 10 bases. The CDR3 spans 15 residues. Germline-derived CDR1 and CDR2 are MNHEY and SVGAGI.

The gene calls are TRBV24-1 and TRBJ1-2, with 8 nucleotides matching TRBD1. V was clipped by 4 bases and J by 8 bases; unmatched bases: 11. Per the germline V gene, CDR1 is KGHDR and CDR2 is SFDVKD. This CDR3 is 15 amino acids long. The CDR3 region has the DNA TGTGCCACCAGTGAGCCCGGGACAGGTAGCTTAGGCTACACCTTC. As protein: CATSEPGTGSLGYTF.

The rearrangement uses TRBV4-1 and TRBJ2-3; no definite D call. Germline V gene sequence: CDR1 MGHRA, CDR2 YSYEKL. Trimming took off 6 bases at V and 2 bases at J, with 24 bases between the two ends. The CDR3 sequence is 18 residues long. The CDR3 protein is CASRQIRAQEPYTDTQYF. The CDR3 coding sequence is TGCGCCAGCAGACAAATTAGAGCGCAGGAGCCATACACAGATACGCAGTATTTT.

The chain recombines TRBV20-1 with TRBJ2-7; TRBD2 matches 8 bases. Germline-derived CDR1 and CDR2 are DFQATT and SNEGSKA (reference sequence). This CDR3 has 14 residues. V lost 0 bases and J lost 3; bases outside the gene matches: 4. The CDR3: CSARDTGLGYEQYF. The CDR3 coding sequence is TGCAGTGCTAGAGATACGGGACTAGGCTACGAGCAGTACTTC.

This chain uses TRBV3-1 with TRBJ2-6; 9 bases match TRBD1. Per germline, CDR1 LGHDT and CDR2 YNNKEL (reference sequence). The CDR3 loop spans 18 amino acids. The J segment lost 1 base and the V segment lost 5 bases, leaving 9 bases of the junction unmatched. Here the CDR3 reads CASSLRQGGRSGANVLTF. The CDR3 region has the DNA TGTGCCAGCAGCTTACGACAGGGGGGAAGATCTGGGGCCAACGTCCTGACTTTC.

V usage is TRBV7-2 and J usage is TRBJ2-1; 8 bases line up with TRBD1. The CDR3 runs to 16 residues. In germline, CDR1 is SGHTA, CDR2 FQGNSA. V shed 5 bases and J 4 bases; nucleotides not matched to a gene: 10. CDR3 nucleotides: TGTGCCAGCAGCGGACCCGGGACAGGAGCTTACAATGAGCAGTTCTTC. This sequence encodes CASSGPGTGAYNEQFF. Drawing the rest from reference TRBV7-2 and TRBJ2-1, the complete variable domain is GAGVSQSPSNKVTEKGKDVELRCDPISGHTALYWYRQSLGQGLEFLIYFQGNSAPDKSGLPSDRFSAERTGGSVSTLTIQRTQQEDSAVYLCASSGPGTGAYNEQFFGPGTRLTVL.

This clonotype was counted a few times. The chain combines TRBV12-3 or TRBV12-4 with TRBJ1-2, with D perhaps matching TRBD1 (6 bases). V lost 4 bases and J 4 bases, leaving 13 bases between the germline ends. The CDR3 sequence is 14 residues long. In nucleotides, the CDR3 is TGTGCCAGCAGTTCTACAGGGTCAGGCTATGGCTACACCTTC. Its translation: CASSSTGSGYGYTF.

The V gene is TRBV7-9, the J gene TRBJ2-1, with 13 positions matching TRBD2. The CDR3 consists of 15 residues. The V gene's germline CDR1 is SEHNR and CDR2 FQNEAQ (reference sequence). Germline trimming cut 5 bases from V and 5 bases from J; bases unmatched to any gene: 3. The DNA of the CDR3 is TGTGCCAGCAGCCGCGGGACTAGCGGGAACAATGAGCAGTTCTTC. It is translated as CASSRGTSGNNEQFF.

A few counts support this clonotype. The rearrangement links TRBV7-9 to TRBJ2-1; 8 bases align to TRBD1. CDR3 length: 17 residues. The ends lost 2 bases at V and 6 bases at J; junction bases unmatched: 12. Germline V gives CDR1 SEHNR, CDR2 FQNEAQ (reference sequence). The CDR3: CASSLSPGQEEGNEQFF. The CDR3 coding sequence is TGTGCCAGCAGCTTATCCCCGGGACAGGAGGAGGGCAATGAGCAGTTCTTC.

This clonotype was observed a few times. The J gene is TRBJ2-7, the V gene TRBV7-2; 14 bases agree with TRBD2. The length of the CDR3 is 16 residues. The germline gives CDR1 SGHTA, CDR2 FQGNSA. Trimming took 5 bases from V and 0 from J; bases not matched to a gene: 3. This CDR3 reads CASSKGLAGDSYEQYF. For the CDR3, the DNA is TGTGCCAGCAGCAAGGGACTAGCGGGAGACTCCTACGAGCAGTACTTC.

A few counts support this clonotype. The chain links TRBV7-8 to TRBJ2-7, with 7 nucleotides matching TRBD1. The V gene's germline CDR1 is SGHVS and CDR2 FQNEAQ. This CDR3 has 14 residues. The V gene end was trimmed by 6 bases and the J gene end by 2 bases; junction bases not matched to a gene: 7. The CDR3 protein is CASRARQGTYEQYF. The CDR3 nucleotides are TGTGCCAGCAGAGCCCGACAGGGAACCTACGAGCAGTACTTC.

The chain joins TRBV20-1 to TRBJ1-5; 7 bases fit TRBD1. Trimming took 2 bases from V and 9 from J; bases not matched to a gene: 4. The CDR3 runs 12 residues. Germline lookup yields CDR1 DFQATT and CDR2 SNEGSKA (reference sequence). The CDR3 coding sequence is TGCAGTGCTAGAATACAGGGGAGGCCCCAGCATTTT. Its translation is CSARIQGRPQHF.

This clonotype occurred a few times. The rearrangement uses TRBV29-1 and TRBJ2-1; D is undetermined. V gave up 3 bases and J gave up 1 base, with 10 bases separating them. This CDR3 comprises 14 residues. Germline CDR1 is SQVTM and CDR2 is ANQGSEA. Here the CDR3 reads CSVERPRSYNEQFF. CDR3 nucleotide sequence: TGCAGCGTTGAGCGGCCGCGATCCTACAATGAGCAGTTCTTC.

The chain couples TRBV7-9 to TRBJ2-7; D unclear. Germline-derived CDR1 and CDR2 are SEHNR and FQNEAQ (reference sequence). V lost 5 bases and J 6 bases, leaving 11 bases between the germline ends. The CDR3 is 12 amino acids. CDR3 sequence reads: CASSLTVGEQYF. CDR3 bases: TGTGCCAGCAGCCTGACCGTTGGCGAGCAGTACTTC. The whole variable domain, remainder taken from reference TRBV7-9 and TRBJ2-7, is DTGVSQNPRHKITKRGQNVTFRCDPISEHNRLYWYRQTLGQGPEFLTYFQNEAQLEKSRLLSDRFSAERPKGSFSTLEIQRTEQGDSAMYLCASSLTVGEQYFGPGTRLTVT.

This clonotype was seen a few times. The chain couples TRBV5-1 to TRBJ2-7; tentatively, D is TRBD2 (7 bases). The CDR3 runs to 16 residues. V lost 4 bases, J lost 2 bases, and 19 bases lay in between. Germline-derived CDR1 and CDR2 are SGHRS and YFSETQ. The CDR3 reads CASSHFQGRGPYEQYF. CDR3 bases: TGCGCCAGCAGCCATTTTCAGGGGAGGGGACCCTACGAGCAGTACTTC. Using reference TRBV5-1 and TRBJ2-7 for the parts outside the CDR3, the full variable domain is KAGVTQTPRYLIKTRGQQVTLSCSPISGHRSVSWYQQTPGQGLQFLFEYFSETQRNKGNFPGRFSGRQFSNSRSEMNVSTLELGDSALYLCASSHFQGRGPYEQYFGPGTRLTVT.

The table lists this clonotype with a few counts. This rearrangement joins TRBV6-6 to TRBJ2-4; D uncertain. Germline V gene data show CDR1 as MNHNY and CDR2 as SVGAGI (reference sequence). The V end was cut by 6 bases, the J end by 0 bases, with 12 bases between. The CDR3 consists of 15 residues. DNA of the CDR3: TGTGCCAGCAGCCAGCCCCCAGTAGCCAAAAACATTCAGTACTTC. Translating it yields CASSQPPVAKNIQYF.

V and J are TRBV7-6 and TRBJ2-7, with no clear D. The germline V gene has CDR1 SGHVS and CDR2 FNYEAQ. Deletions cut 1 base from V and 3 bases from J, with 10 bases between. CDR3 length equals 14 residues. DNA of the CDR3: TGTGCCAGCAGCTTAGGTGGCAGACTCTACGAGCAGTACTTC. This codes for CASSLGGRLYEQYF.

The chain employs TRBV29-1 and TRBJ2-5; 8 bases agree with TRBD2. CDR1 is SQVTM and CDR2 is ANQGSEA in the germline V gene. Unmatched junction bases numbered 7, after V lost 4 bases and J lost 0 bases. The CDR3 totals 15 residues. The CDR3 nucleotides are TGCAGCGTTGGAATCGCGGGAGGATACCAAGAGACCCAGTACTTC. Residues: CSVGIAGGYQETQYF.

The sample holds a few counts of this clonotype. V is TRBV12-3 or TRBV12-4 and J is TRBJ2-7; 9 nucleotides align to TRBD2. The CDR3 is made up of 15 amino acids. V was pared by 4 bases and J by 6 bases, with 10 bases of the junction left unmatched. CDR3 sequence reads: CASSYLTSGRGEQYF. CDR3 DNA sequence: TGTGCCAGCAGTTACCTGACTAGCGGAAGGGGCGAGCAGTACTTC.

The V gene is TRBV7-3, the J gene TRBJ2-2; D may match TRBD1 or TRBD2 (5 bases each). Germline assignment: CDR1 SGHTA and CDR2 FQGTGA. Trimming took 0 bases from V and 8 from J, leaving 22 bases between them. The CDR3 sequence is 18 residues long. The DNA for the CDR3 is TGTGCCAGCAGCTTAACGCGTGGGGGAAACCTCAAGGCTGGGGAGCTGTTTTTT. Translated, it gives CASSLTRGGNLKAGELFF.